Detailed here is one T cell receptor (beta chain). Stated treatment: oral pan-JAK inhibitor, 5-10 mg twice daily. Lesional scalp tissue (obtained by punch biopsy) and peripheral blood were collected from alopecia areata patients. PBMC-derived CD4+ and CD8+ T cells were sorted. This entry is derived from a study of CD8+ T cells in alopecia areata. For the study at large: Those treated were given oral tofacitinib at 5 to 10 mg twice daily.

CDR1 and CDR2 from the germline V gene are LGHNA and YSLEER. The V gene lost 0 bases and the J gene lost 2 bases, with 16 bases spanning the gap. The CDR3 runs 18 residues. The authors extracted RNA and reverse transcribed it into cDNA as the sequencing template. Sequencing used immunoSEQ multiplex PCR; TCRdb keeps in-frame clones, though not all of them. The sample lists around 270,000 clones; roughly 60% were seen once. The source was CD4+ T cells sorted from blood, collected at week 24, from a patient treated with tofacitinib. The rearrangement joins TRBV4-3 to TRBJ1-4; D is ambiguous. This clonotype was obtained from a human donor with alopecia areata. CDR3 DNA: TGCGCCAGCAGCCAAGATCTGCGGGATATCGGCACTAATGAAAAACTGTTTTTT. It codes for CASSQDLRDIGTNEKLFF.